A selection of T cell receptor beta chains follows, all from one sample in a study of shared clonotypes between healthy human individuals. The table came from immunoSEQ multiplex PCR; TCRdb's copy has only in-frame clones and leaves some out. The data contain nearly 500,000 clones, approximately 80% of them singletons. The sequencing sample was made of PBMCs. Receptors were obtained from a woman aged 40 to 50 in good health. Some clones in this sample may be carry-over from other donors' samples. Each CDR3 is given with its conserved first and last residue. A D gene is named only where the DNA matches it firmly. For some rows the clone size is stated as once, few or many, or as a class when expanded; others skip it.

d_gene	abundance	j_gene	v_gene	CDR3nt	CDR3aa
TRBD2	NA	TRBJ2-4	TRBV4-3	TGCGCCAGCAGCCAAGATAGAAGCGGGAGTTTCCCGGACATTCAGTACTTC	CASSQDRSGSFPDIQYF
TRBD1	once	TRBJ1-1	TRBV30	TGTGCCTGGGGACAGGGGCGGTATAACACTGAAGCTTTCTTT	CAWGQGRYNTEAFF
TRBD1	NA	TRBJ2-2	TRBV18	TGTGCCAGCTCACCAATACAGGGGGACACCGGGGAGCTGTTTTTT	CASSPIQGDTGELFF
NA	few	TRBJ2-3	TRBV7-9	TGTGCCAGCAGCCCTAAGGGACCAGATACGCAGTATTTT	CASSPKGPDTQYF
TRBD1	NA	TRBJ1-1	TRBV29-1	TGCAGCGCCTCTCCGCGGACAGGGGGATTAAAAGCTTTCTTT	CSASPRTGGLKAFF
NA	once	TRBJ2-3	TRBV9	TGTGCCAGCAGCAAAGGGGCCCTCCTAGGGAGCACAGATACGCAGTATTTT	CASSKGALLGSTDTQYF
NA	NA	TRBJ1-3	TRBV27	TGTGCCAGCAGTTTAACGGGCAGAACTGGAAACACCATATATTTT	CASSLTGRTGNTIYF
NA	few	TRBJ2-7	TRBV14	TGTGCCAGCAGCCATCCGGGCCCACCTTTC	CASSHPGPPF
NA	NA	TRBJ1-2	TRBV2	TGTGCCAGCAGTTTACGGGGCCCAATCTATGGCTACACCTTC	CASSLRGPIYGYTF
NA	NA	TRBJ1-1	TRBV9	TGTGCCAGCAGCGTCGGGGGGTCGACTGAAGCTTTCTTT	CASSVGGSTEAFF
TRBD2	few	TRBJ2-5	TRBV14	TGTGCCAGCAGCCAAGAACATAGCGGGAGGTTAGAGACCCAGTACTTC	CASSQEHSGRLETQYF
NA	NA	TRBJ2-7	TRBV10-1	TGCGCCAGCAGTGACGAACTAGGGGCAGAGGAGCAGTACTTC	CASSDELGAEEQYF
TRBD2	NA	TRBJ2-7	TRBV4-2	TGTGCCAGCAGCCAGGCGGGGACTAGCGATCCCTACGAGCAGTACTTC	CASSQAGTSDPYEQYF
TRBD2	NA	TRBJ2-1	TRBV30	TGTGCCTGGAGTTTCACAACTGGGACTAGCGGGAGCTCCTACAATGAGCAGTTCTTC	CAWSFTTGTSGSSYNEQFF
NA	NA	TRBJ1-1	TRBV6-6	TGTGCCAGCAGTCAGCAGGACCGGGTCTCTGAAGCTTTCTTT	CASSQQDRVSEAFF
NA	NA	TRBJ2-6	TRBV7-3	TGTGCCAGCAGCTTATCCAGGGCTGGGGCCAACGTCCTGACTTTC	CASSLSRAGANVLTF
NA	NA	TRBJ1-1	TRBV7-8	TGTGCCAGCAGCTGGGGACGGTCAAACACTGAAGCTTTCTTT	CASSWGRSNTEAFF
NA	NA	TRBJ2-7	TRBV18	TGTGCCAGCTCACCACGTGGCGGGACCGCCGGCGAGCAGTACTTC	CASSPRGGTAGEQYF
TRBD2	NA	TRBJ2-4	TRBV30	TGTGCCTGGAGTGTCGGCGGGAGCCTCCAGGACATTCAGTACTTC	CAWSVGGSLQDIQYF
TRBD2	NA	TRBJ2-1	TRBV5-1	TGCGCCAGCAATCCGGGAGGGGGCTACAATGAGCAGTTCTTC	CASNPGGGYNEQFF
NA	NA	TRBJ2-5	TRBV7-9	TGTGCCAGCAGCTTAGAGAGGGGGGGGCTCAGAGGAGAGACCCAGTACTTC	CASSLERGGLRGETQYF
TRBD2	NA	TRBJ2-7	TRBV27	TGTGCCAGCAGTACCCAGCGGGATGCCTACGAGCAGTACTTC	CASSTQRDAYEQYF
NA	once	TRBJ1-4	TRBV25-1	TGTGCCAGCAAGGGGACAACGGCTAATGAAAAACTGTTTTTT	CASKGTTANEKLFF
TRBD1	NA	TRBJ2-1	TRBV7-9	TGTGCCAGCAGCTTTGGAGACAGGGTAGGTGAGCAGTTCTTC	CASSFGDRVGEQFF
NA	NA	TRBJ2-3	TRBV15	TGTGCCACCAGCAGAGCCCGGGACAGCACAGATACGCAGTATTTT	CATSRARDSTDTQYF
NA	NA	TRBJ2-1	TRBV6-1	TGTGCCAGCAGTGAAGTTAATAGGAACGAGGATGAGCAGTTCTTC	CASSEVNRNEDEQFF
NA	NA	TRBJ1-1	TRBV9	TGTGCCAGCAGCGTAGAGCGGAACACTGAAGCTTTCTTT	CASSVERNTEAFF
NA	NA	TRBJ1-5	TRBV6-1	TGTGCCAGCAGTGCTACAGTCAATCAGCCCCAGCATTTT	CASSATVNQPQHF
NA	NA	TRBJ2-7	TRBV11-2	TGTGCCAGCAGGCTCACCGGACAAACCTACGAGCAGTACTTC	CASRLTGQTYEQYF
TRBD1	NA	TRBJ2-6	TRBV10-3	TGTGCCATCAGTGACGCCGCTTTCCCGGGACAGGTTCAGAGGTCTGGGGCCAACGTCCTGACTTTC	CAISDAAFPGQVQRSGANVLTF
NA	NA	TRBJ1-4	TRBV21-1	TGTGCCAGCAGCTTGGCAGGGGAGAGCAGCGAAAAACTGTTTTTT	CASSLAGESSEKLFF
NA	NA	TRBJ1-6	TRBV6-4	TGTGCCAGCAGTGAAGAGATCAATTCACCCCTCCACTTT	CASSEEINSPLHF
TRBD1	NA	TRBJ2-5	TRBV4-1	TGCGCCAGCAGCCAGCCACAGGGGGGAGAGACCCAGTACTTC	CASSQPQGGETQYF
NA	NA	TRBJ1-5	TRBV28	TGTGCCATCGGCAGGGTTCAGCCCCAGCATTTT	CAIGRVQPQHF
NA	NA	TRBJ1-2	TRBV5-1	TGCGCCAGCAGCTATACCGACAGTGGCTACACCTTC	CASSYTDSGYTF
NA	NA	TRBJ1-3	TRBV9	TGTGCCAGCAGCGTAGAAGGAGGGGAAGGAAACACCATATATTTT	CASSVEGGEGNTIYF
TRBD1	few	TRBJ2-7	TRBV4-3	TGCGCCAGCAGCCAAGATCGGACAGGGGGCTCCGAGCAGTACTTC	CASSQDRTGGSEQYF
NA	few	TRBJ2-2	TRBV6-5	TGTGCCAGCAGTTACTCCCTTTCCGGGGAGCTGTTTTTT	CASSYSLSGELFF
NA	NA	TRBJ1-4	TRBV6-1	TGTGCCAGCTACCATCCAGGGGACCCTAATGAAAAACTGTTTTTT	CASYHPGDPNEKLFF
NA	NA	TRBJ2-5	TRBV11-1	TGTGCCAGCAGCCGAACACCAGAAGAGACCCAGTACTTC	CASSRTPEETQYF
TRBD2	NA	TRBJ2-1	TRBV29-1	TGCAGCGCAGGACTAGCGGGAAATGAGCAGTTCTTC	CSAGLAGNEQFF
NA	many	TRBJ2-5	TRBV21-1	TGTGCCAGCAGCAAACCGGCAGGGTCTGGTGAGACCCAGTACTTC	CASSKPAGSGETQYF
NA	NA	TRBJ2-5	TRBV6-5	TGTGCCAGCAGCCAGAGGGTCGATGGAGAGACCCAGTACTTC	CASSQRVDGETQYF
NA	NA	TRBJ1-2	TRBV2	TGTGCCGGTCTCGGCCGGAGTTCTAGTTGGTATGGCTACACCTTC	CAGLGRSSSWYGYTF
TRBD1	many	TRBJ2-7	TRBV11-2	TGTGCCAGCAGCTTAGCGGTGAGAACAGGGGGACTGGGGTCCTACGAGCAGTACTTC	CASSLAVRTGGLGSYEQYF
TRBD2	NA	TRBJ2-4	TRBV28	TGTGCCAGCAGTTTTCTGCGGGAGGGGATAAAGTACTTC	CASSFLREGIKYF
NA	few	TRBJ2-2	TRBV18	TGTGCCAGCTCAGGGTGGACAGACACCGGGGAGCTGTTTTTT	CASSGWTDTGELFF
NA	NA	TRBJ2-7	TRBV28	TGTGCCAGCAGTTTAGGGGGGAAAGTGAGTAACGAGCAGTACTTC	CASSLGGKVSNEQYF
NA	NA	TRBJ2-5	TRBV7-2	TGTGCCAGCAGCTTCGGACAAAGGGAGACCCAGTACTTC	CASSFGQRETQYF
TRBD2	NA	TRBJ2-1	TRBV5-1	TGCGCCAGCAGCTTGAGCGGGACCTCGAACAATGAGCAGTTCTTC	CASSLSGTSNNEQFF
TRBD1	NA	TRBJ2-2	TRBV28	TGTGCCAGCAGTCGGGCGGGACAGGGCGGCACCGGGGAGCTGTTTTTT	CASSRAGQGGTGELFF